A single sample gave rise to the 12 T cell receptor beta chains below, sequenced in a study of identical twins. TCRdb reprocessed the 5' RACE reads via MiXCR and lists one record per CDR3 protein. This table holds 1.5 million to 2 million distinct CDR3 sequences, around a third found once. Sequencing was done on a sample of cord blood. The receptors here all came from a newborn girl in good health.

This clonotype has a count of ten or more. The rearrangement links TRBV29-1 to TRBJ1-2; D is undetermined. V lost 3 bases to trimming and J lost 3 bases, with 11 bases between them. The CDR3 totals 13 residues. Germline V lookup: CDR1 SQVTM, CDR2 ANQGSEA. CDR3 sequence reads: CSVDNAGHYGYTF. The CDR3 bases are TGCAGCGTTGATAATGCGGGTCACTATGGCTACACCTTC. The full variable domain, in which reference TRBV29-1 and TRBJ1-2 provide the parts outside the CDR3, is SAVISQKPSRDICQRGTSLTIQCQVDSQVTMMFWYRQQPGQSLTLIATANQGSEATYESGFVIDKFPISRPNLTFSTLTVSNMSPEDSSIYLCSVDNAGHYGYTFGSGTRLTVV.

This clonotype was observed a few times. The J gene is TRBJ2-3, the V gene TRBV4-2; TRBD2 matches 9 bases. Germline trimming cut 0 bases from V and 4 bases from J; bases unmatched to any gene: 5. The CDR3 extends over 16 amino acids. Germline CDR1 and CDR2: LGHNA and YNFKEQ. CDR3 in amino acids: CASSQDWLAGPDTQYF. CDR3 coding DNA: TGTGCCAGCAGCCAAGATTGGCTAGCGGGGCCAGATACGCAGTATTTT.

This clonotype appeared a few times. The V and J genes are TRBV28 and TRBJ2-5; D is uncertain. This CDR3 region has 13 residues. Germline V gene data show CDR1 as MDHEN and CDR2 as SYDVKM. Trimming took 3 bases from V and 6 from J, leaving 11 bases between them. The CDR3 loop is CASSFLVTKTQYF. CDR3 in DNA: TGTGCCAGCAGTTTTCTAGTTACGAAGACCCAGTACTTC.

The J gene is TRBJ2-3, the V gene TRBV6-1, with 13 bases identical to TRBD2. The CDR3 length is 21 residues. Germline CDR1 reads MNHNS; CDR2 reads SASEGT. J gave up 5 bases and V 8 bases, and 25 bases lay outside the gene matches. The CDR3 protein is CASVLLRDIILAGGPRDTQYF. The CDR3 bases are TGTGCCAGCGTCCTACTTCGGGACATTATACTAGCGGGAGGGCCTAGAGATACGCAGTATTTT.

This clonotype showed up just a few times. The V call is TRBV12-3 or TRBV12-4, the J call TRBJ2-2; D may be TRBD1 (5 bases). The CDR3 is 15 amino acids. V shed 5 bases and J shed 6 bases, with 16 bases lying between them. The DNA for the CDR3 is TGTGCCAGCAGTCCGCTACCAAGGGGCGCCGGGGAGCTGTTTTTT. This gives the protein CASSPLPRGAGELFF.

The chain joins TRBV28 to TRBJ2-5, with D possibly called TRBD1 or TRBD2 (5 bases each). CDR3 size: 14 residues. Germline lookup yields CDR1 MDHEN and CDR2 SYDVKM. V shed 2 bases and J shed 5 bases, with 12 bases lying between them. CDR3 in DNA: TGTGCCAGCAGTTTACGGGGACCCCCGGAGACCCAGTACTTC. It codes for CASSLRGPPETQYF.

This clonotype has a handful of counts. V gene TRBV27 combines with J gene TRBJ2-5; D unresolved. Trimming removed 1 base at V and 5 bases at J, with 8 bases between. This CDR3 region has 13 residues. CDR1 and CDR2 (germline): MNHEY, SMNVEV (reference sequence). The CDR3 is CASSLYPSETQYF. The CDR3 DNA reads as TGTGCCAGCAGTTTATATCCAAGTGAGACCCAGTACTTC.

This clonotype was detected a few times. The chain couples TRBV4-2 to TRBJ2-3, with 7 nucleotides matching TRBD2. After removal of 5 bases from V and 0 bases from J, the junction contained 8 bases not matched to a gene. CDR1 is LGHNA, CDR2 YNFKEQ, per germline. The CDR3 spans 16 residues. The CDR3 DNA reads TGTGCCAGCAGCGTGACTAGCCAAGGAAGCACAGATACGCAGTATTTT. Amino acid sequence: CASSVTSQGSTDTQYF.

The chain joins TRBV20-1 to TRBJ2-1, with 16 bases fitting TRBD2. The length of the CDR3 is 21 residues. Germline V lookup: CDR1 DFQATT, CDR2 SNEGSKA (reference sequence). The V and J ends lost 1 base and 1 base, in that order; junction bases with no gene match: 13. This CDR3 reads CSARVYLGTSGRAWSYNEQFF. In DNA form, the CDR3 reads TGCAGTGCTAGAGTCTACCTCGGGACTAGCGGGAGGGCCTGGTCCTACAATGAGCAGTTCTTC.

This clonotype has only one observation. The CDR3 is CASSINPGQLYRQYF. The CDR3 bases are TGTGCCAGCAGCATCAATCCGGGACAGCTTTACAGGCAGTACTTC. V and J are TRBV11-2 and TRBJ2-4; 7 nucleotides agree with TRBD1. Trimming removed 5 bases from V and 13 bases from J; junction bases left unmatched: 17. This CDR3 has 15 amino acids. Germline assignment: CDR1 SGHAT and CDR2 FQNNGV.

The J gene is TRBJ2-2, the V gene TRBV10-3; unclear D gene. The germline V gene encodes CDR1 ENHRY and CDR2 SYGVKD. The CDR3 loop spans 12 amino acids. The ends were cut back, 6 bases at V and 3 bases at J, with 5 bases in the middle. The CDR3 protein is CAIRMDTGELFF. In nucleotides, the CDR3 is TGTGCCATCAGAATGGACACCGGGGAGCTGTTTTTT.

This clonotype occurred a few times. The chain combines TRBV27 with TRBJ2-6; D gene ambiguous. The V and J ends lost 2 bases and 0 bases respectively, with 11 bases between them. Germline V CDR1 and CDR2: MNHEY, SMNVEV (reference sequence). The CDR3 extends over 17 amino acids. The CDR3 DNA reads as TGTGCCAGCAGTTTAAGCGTGGTTAGCTCTGGGGCCAACGTCCTGACTTTC. Residues: CASSLSVVSSGANVLTF.